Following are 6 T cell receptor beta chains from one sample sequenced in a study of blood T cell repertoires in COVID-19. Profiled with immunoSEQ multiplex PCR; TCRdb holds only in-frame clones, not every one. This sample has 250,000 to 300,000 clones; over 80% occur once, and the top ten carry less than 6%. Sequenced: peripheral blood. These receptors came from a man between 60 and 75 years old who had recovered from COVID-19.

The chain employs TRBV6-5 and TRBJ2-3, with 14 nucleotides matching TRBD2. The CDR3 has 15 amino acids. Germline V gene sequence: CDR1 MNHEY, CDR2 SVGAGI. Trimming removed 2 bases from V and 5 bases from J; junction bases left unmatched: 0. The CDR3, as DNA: TGTGCCAGCAGTTACGGACTAGCGGGAGGAGATACGCAGTATTTT. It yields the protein CASSYGLAGGDTQYF.

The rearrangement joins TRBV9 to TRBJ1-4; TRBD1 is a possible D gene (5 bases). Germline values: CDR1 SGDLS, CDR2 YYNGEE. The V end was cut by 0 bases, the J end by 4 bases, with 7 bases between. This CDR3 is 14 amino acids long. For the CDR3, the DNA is TGTGCCAGCAGCGTAGCGGGGGTTAATGAAAAACTGTTTTTT. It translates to CASSVAGVNEKLFF.

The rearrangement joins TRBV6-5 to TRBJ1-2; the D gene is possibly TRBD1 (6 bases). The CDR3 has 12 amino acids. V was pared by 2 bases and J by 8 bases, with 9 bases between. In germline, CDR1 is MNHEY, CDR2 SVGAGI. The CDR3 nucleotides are TGTGCCAGCAGTTACGGGCAGGGGGGCTACACCTTC. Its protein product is CASSYGQGGYTF.

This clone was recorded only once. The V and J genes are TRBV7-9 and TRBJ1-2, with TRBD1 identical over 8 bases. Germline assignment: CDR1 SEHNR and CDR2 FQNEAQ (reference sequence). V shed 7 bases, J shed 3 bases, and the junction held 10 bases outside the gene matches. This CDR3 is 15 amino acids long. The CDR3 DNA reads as TGTGCCAGCACCCCAAGTTTGACAGGGGACTATGGCTACACCTTC. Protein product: CASTPSLTGDYGYTF.

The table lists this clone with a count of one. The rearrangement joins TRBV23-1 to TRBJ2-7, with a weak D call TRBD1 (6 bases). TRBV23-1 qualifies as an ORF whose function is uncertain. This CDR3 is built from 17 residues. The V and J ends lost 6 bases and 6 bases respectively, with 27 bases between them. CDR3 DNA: TGCGCCAGCAGCCCATGTTTCGTGCAGCAGGGGTTCTGCGAGCAGTACTTC. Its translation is CASSPCFVQQGFCEQYF.

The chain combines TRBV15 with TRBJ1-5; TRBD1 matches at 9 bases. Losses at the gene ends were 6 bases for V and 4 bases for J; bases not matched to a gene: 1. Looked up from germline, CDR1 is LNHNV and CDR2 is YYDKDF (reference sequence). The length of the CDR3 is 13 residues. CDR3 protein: CATRQGANQPQHF. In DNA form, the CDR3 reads TGTGCCACCAGACAGGGGGCAAATCAGCCCCAGCATTTT.